This TCR beta chain was identified during a study of response to subunit inactivated influenza vaccine. TCRdb analysed the RT-PCR reads with MiXCR anew, one entry per CDR3 protein. The sample holds hundreds of thousands of distinct CDR3 sequences, 25% seen once. The germline CDR1 and CDR2 sequences are SGHRS and YFSETQ. Between the trimmed V and J ends, which lost 1 base and 3 bases, there was a span of 18 bases. The CDR3 loop spans 17 amino acids. V usage is TRBV5-1 and J usage is TRBJ2-3; weak D call: TRBD2 (5 bases). This material consisted of CD4+ T cells sorted from PBMCs, taken 4 to 6 days after vaccination. The clonotype was recovered from a man aged 50 to 59 who received an inactivated influenza vaccine. CDR3 in DNA: TGCGCCAGCAGCTTGCAACCCGCTCTAGCAAAAACAGATACGCAGTATTTT. It is translated as CASSLQPALAKTDTQYF.